The T cell receptor (beta chain) described here comes from a study of Ad26.COV2.S vaccination and SARS-CoV-2 variants. The treatment is: 19 received Ad26.COV2.S at low or high dose, single or two shots; several received placebo; per-sample allocation not given. Each sample was drawn 63 days after the first injection (of vaccine or placebo). CDR1 is SGHNT, CDR2 YENEEA, per germline. V gave up 2 bases and J gave up 6 bases, with 9 bases separating them. The CDR3 totals 13 residues. Sequenced by immunoSEQ multiplex PCR; TCRdb stores in-frame clones only, minus some. The data show about 320,000 clones, 70% to 90% seen once.

The receptor comes from a person between 18 and 60 years old who received the Ad26.COV2.S COVID-19 vaccine or a placebo. This sample comprised peripheral blood, obtained in a trial of Ad26.COV2.S vaccine versus placebo. This rearrangement joins TRBV11-3 to TRBJ2-3; D not resolved. CDR3: CASSLSPPDTQYF. The CDR3 bases are TGTGCCAGCAGCTTAAGCCCCCCGGATACGCAGTATTTT.